Detailed here is one T cell receptor beta chain. What it recognizes is unknown. The source of the sample is a study of Tregs in tolerant kidney transplant recipients. Assay used: immunoSEQ multiplex PCR; TCRdb lists only in-frame clones, some missing. The table lists more than 75,000 clones, roughly 93% of them singletons. The CDR3 is 12 residues long. Per the germline V gene, CDR1 is MDHEN and CDR2 is SYDVKM. The ends were cut back, 8 bases at V and 6 bases at J, with 14 bases in the middle. CD4+CD25+CD127- Tregs, CD4+CD25- non-Tregs, CD4 and CD8 cells were sorted. Whole-study findings and limits: Biological reproducibility was not directly addressed, but technical replication error appeared minimal. Expanding Tregs on activated donor B cells appeared to best identify donor-specific TCRbeta clones. Validation in larger populations is needed because few patients were studied.

The chain combines TRBV28 with TRBJ2-7; no clear D gene. Source: CD4+ T cells from blood, taken before the transplant. The sequence came from a human donor who received a combined kidney and bone marrow transplant. CDR3 region: CASRLLGSEQYF. CDR3 nucleotide sequence: TGTGCCAGCCGTCTCCTAGGATCCGAGCAGTACTTC.